This T cell receptor (beta chain) was captured by sequencing in a study of T cells after yellow fever vaccination. Via MiXCR, TCRdb re-called the 5' RACE reads, giving one row per CDR3 protein. The sample includes hundreds of thousands of distinct CDR3 sequences, about 19% of them seen just once. This clonotype was detected a few times. Germline V gene sequence: CDR1 ENHRY, CDR2 SYGVKD. V shed 2 bases and J shed 0 bases, with 11 bases lying between them. This CDR3 has 15 amino acids. Specimen: PBMCs, collected 15 days after the yellow fever booster vaccination. This chain joins TRBV10-3 and TRBJ2-7; TRBD2 might be the D (5 bases). This sequence was found in a man aged 25-45 years who received the YFV17D yellow fever vaccine. CDR3 DNA: TGTGCCATCAGTGAGGGGATTAGCGTCTCCTACGAGCAGTACTTC. This encodes CAISEGISVSYEQYF.